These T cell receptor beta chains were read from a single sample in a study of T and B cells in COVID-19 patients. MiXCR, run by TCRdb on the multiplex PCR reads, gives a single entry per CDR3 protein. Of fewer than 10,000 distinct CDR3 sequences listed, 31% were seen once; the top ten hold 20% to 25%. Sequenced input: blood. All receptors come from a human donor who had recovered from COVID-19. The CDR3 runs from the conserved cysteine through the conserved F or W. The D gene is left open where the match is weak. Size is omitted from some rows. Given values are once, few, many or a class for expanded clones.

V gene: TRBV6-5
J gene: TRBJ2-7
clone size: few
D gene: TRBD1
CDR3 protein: CASSDREYYGYEQYF
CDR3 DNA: TGTGCCAGCAGTGACAGGGAATATTATGGATACGAGCAGTACTTC

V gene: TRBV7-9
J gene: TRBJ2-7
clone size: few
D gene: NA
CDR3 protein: CASSSPPTATYEQYF
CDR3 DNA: TGTGCCAGCAGCTCCCCCCCGACAGCCACCTACGAGCAGTACTTC

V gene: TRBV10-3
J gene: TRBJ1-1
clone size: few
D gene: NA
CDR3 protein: CAISDYREAFF
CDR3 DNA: TGTGCCATCAGTGACTACAGGGAGGCTTTCTTT

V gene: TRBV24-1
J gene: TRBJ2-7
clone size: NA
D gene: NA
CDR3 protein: CATSADNEQYF
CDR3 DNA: TGTGCCACCAGTGCGGACAACGAGCAGTACTTC

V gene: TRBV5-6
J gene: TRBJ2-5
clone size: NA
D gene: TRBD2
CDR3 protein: CGSSGFSGGRETQYF
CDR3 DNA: TGTGGCAGCAGCGGGTTTTCGGGGGGGAGGGAGACCCAGTACTTC

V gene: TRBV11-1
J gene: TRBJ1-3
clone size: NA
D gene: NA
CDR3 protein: CASSVAGGGPGNTIYF
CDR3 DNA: TGTGCCAGCAGCGTCGCAGGAGGGGGGCCCGGAAACACCATATATTTT

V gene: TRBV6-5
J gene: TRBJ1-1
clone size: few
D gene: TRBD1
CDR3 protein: CASGLDRDSEAFF
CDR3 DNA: TGTGCCAGCGGCTTAGACAGGGACTCTGAAGCTTTCTTT

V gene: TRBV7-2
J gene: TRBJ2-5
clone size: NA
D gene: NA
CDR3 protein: CASSPIGGPEETQYF
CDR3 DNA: TGTGCCAGCAGCCCGATCGGGGGGCCGGAGGAGACCCAGTACTTC

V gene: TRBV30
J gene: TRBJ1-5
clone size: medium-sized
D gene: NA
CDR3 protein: CAWRLKGDQPQHF
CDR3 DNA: TGTGCCTGGAGATTAAAGGGGGATCAGCCCCAGCATTTT

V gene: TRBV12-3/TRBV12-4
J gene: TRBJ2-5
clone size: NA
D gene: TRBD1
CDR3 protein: CASSLGPMGDREEAQYF
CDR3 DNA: TGTGCCAGCAGTTTGGGGCCAATGGGGGACAGGGAAGAGGCCCAGTACTTC

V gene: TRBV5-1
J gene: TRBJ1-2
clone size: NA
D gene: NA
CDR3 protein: CASSILGVYGYTF
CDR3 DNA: TGCGCCAGCAGTATCCTTGGGGTTTATGGCTACACCTTC

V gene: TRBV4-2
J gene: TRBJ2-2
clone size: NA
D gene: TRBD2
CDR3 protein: CASSQDRGGVRASRTGELFF
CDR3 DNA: TGTGCCAGCAGCCAAGATCGGGGGGGGGTCCGGGCGAGTAGGACCGGGGAGCTGTTTTTT

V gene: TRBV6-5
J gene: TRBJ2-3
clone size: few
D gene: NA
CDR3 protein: CASSPDRSTDTQYF
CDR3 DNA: TGTGCCAGCAGTCCAGACAGGTCCACAGATACGCAGTATTTT

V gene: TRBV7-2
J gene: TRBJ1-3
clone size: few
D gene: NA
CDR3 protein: CASSLAGGGTASGNTIYF
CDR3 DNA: TGTGCCAGCAGCTTAGCCGGGGGTGGAACAGCCTCTGGAAACACCATATATTTT

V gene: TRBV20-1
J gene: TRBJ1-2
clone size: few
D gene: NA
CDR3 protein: CSARGRFPNYGYTF
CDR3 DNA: TGCAGTGCTAGAGGCAGATTTCCTAACTATGGCTACACCTTC

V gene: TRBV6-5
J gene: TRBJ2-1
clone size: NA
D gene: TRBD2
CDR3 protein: CASSYPKGTSGGAKYNEQFF
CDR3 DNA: TGTGCCAGCAGTTACCCGAAGGGGACTAGCGGGGGGGCTAAGTACAATGAGCAGTTCTTC

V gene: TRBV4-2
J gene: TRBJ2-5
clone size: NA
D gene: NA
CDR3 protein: CASGQGGAGETQYF
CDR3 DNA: TGTGCCAGCGGCCAAGGGGGGGCCGGAGAGACCCAGTACTTC

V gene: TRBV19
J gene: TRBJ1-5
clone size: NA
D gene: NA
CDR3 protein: CASSALGNQPQHF
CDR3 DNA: TGTGCCAGTAGTGCGTTGGGCAATCAGCCCCAGCATTTT

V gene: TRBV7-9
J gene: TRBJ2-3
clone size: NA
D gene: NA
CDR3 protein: CASSKTTGTDTQYF
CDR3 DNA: TGTGCCAGCAGCAAGACGACAGGCACAGATACGCAGTATTTT

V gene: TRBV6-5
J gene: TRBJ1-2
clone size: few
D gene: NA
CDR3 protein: CASMQGTYGYTF
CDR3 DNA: TGTGCCAGCATGCAGGGAACCTATGGCTACACCTTC

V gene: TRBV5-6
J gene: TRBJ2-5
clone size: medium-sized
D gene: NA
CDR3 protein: CASSLVGATQYF
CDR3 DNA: TGTGCCAGCAGCTTGGTAGGAGCGACCCAGTACTTC

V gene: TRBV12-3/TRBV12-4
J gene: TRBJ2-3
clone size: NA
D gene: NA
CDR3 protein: CAISVTDTQYF
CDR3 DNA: TGTGCCATTTCAGTCACAGATACGCAGTATTTT

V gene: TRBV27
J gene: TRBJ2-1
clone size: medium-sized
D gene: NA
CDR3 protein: CASSPPVEVYNEQFF
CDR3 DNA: TGTGCCAGCAGCCCCCCGGTGGAGGTCTACAATGAGCAGTTCTTC

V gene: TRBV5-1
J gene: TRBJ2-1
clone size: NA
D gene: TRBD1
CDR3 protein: CASSLGQGDHNEQFF
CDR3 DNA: TGCGCCAGCAGCTTGGGGCAGGGGGACCACAATGAGCAGTTCTTC

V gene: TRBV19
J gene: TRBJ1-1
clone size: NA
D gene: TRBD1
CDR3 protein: CASSNRQGQNTEAFF
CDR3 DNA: TGTGCCAGTAGTAACCGACAGGGCCAGAACACTGAAGCTTTCTTT

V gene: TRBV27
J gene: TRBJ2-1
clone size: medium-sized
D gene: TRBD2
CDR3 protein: CACSGGPYNEQFF
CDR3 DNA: TGTGCCTGCAGCGGGGGCCCTTACAATGAGCAGTTCTTC

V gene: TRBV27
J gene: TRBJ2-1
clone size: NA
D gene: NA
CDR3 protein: CASSSRGWVPYNEQFF
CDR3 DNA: TGTGCCAGCAGTTCCCGCGGGTGGGTACCCTACAATGAGCAGTTCTTC

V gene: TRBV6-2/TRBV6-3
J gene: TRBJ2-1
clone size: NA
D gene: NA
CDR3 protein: CASTIDGSSYNEQFF
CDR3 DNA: TGTGCCAGCACCATCGACGGAAGCTCCTACAATGAGCAGTTCTTC

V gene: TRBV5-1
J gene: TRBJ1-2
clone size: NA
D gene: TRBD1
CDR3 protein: CASSGTGAGGYTF
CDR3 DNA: TGCGCCAGCAGCGGCACAGGGGCGGGTGGCTACACCTTC

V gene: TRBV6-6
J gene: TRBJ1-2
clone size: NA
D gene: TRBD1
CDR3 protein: CASRQGRDRGYFGYGYTF
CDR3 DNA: TGTGCCAGCAGACAAGGGAGGGACAGGGGATATTTCGGTTATGGCTACACCTTC

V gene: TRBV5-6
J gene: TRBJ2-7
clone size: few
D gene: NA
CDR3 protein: CASSSDRIYEQYF
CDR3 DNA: TGTGCCAGCAGCTCCGACAGGATTTACGAGCAGTACTTC

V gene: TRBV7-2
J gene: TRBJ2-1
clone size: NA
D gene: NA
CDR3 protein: CASSLEAVNEQFF
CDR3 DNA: TGTGCCAGCAGCTTAGAGGCCGTCAATGAGCAGTTCTTC

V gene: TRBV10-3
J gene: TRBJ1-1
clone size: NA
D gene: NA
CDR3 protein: CAISENRVDTEAFF
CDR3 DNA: TGTGCCATCAGTGAGAACAGGGTTGACACTGAAGCTTTCTTT

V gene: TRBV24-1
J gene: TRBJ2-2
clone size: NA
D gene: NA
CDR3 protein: CATSDPGAGTGELFF
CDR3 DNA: TGTGCCACCAGTGATCCCGGGGCAGGCACCGGGGAGCTGTTTTTT

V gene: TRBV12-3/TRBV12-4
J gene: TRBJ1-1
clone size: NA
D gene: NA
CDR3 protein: CASSVLGLHTEAFF
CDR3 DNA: TGTGCCAGCAGTGTCCTAGGACTCCACACTGAAGCTTTCTTT

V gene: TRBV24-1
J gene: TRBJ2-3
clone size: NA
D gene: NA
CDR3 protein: CATSDRRPGTDTQYF
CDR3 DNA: TGTGCCACCAGTGACCGGAGGCCAGGGACAGATACGCAGTATTTT

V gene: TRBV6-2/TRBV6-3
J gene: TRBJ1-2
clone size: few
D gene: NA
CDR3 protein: CASSPSRGLLYGYTF
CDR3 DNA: TGTGCCAGCAGCCCCAGTCGGGGGCTACTCTATGGCTACACCTTC

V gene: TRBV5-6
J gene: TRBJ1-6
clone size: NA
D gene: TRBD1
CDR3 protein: CASSRGTAHSYNSPLHF
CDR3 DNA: TGTGCCAGCAGTCGCGGGACAGCTCACTCCTATAATTCACCCCTCCACTTT

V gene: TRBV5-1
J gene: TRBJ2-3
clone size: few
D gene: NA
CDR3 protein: CASSLEARTDTQYF
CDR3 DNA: TGCGCCAGCAGCTTGGAGGCGAGAACAGATACGCAGTATTTT

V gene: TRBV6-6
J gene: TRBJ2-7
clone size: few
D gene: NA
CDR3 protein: CASSSGFRGLYEQYF
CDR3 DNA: TGTGCCAGCAGTTCGGGGTTCAGGGGCCTCTACGAGCAGTACTTC

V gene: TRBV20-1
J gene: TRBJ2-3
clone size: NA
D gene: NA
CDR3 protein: CSARITADTQYF
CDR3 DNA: TGCAGTGCTAGGATAACCGCGGATACGCAGTATTTT

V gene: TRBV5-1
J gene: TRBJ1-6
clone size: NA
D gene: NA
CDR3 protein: CASSLDRGPYSPLHF
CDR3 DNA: TGTGCCAGCAGCTTAGATCGAGGACCCTATTCACCCCTCCACTTT

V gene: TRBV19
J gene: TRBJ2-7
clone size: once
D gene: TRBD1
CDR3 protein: CASSEEQGAYEQYF
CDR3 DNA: TGTGCCAGCAGTGAGGAACAGGGGGCCTACGAGCAGTACTTC

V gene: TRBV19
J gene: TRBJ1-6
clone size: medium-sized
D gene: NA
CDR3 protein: CASSTFYNSPLHF
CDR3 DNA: TGTGCCAGTAGCACCTTTTATAATTCACCCCTCCACTTT

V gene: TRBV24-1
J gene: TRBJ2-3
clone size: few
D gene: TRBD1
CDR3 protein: CATSAPEGTGVTDTQYF
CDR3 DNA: TGTGCCACCAGTGCCCCAGAGGGGACAGGGGTGACAGATACGCAGTATTTT